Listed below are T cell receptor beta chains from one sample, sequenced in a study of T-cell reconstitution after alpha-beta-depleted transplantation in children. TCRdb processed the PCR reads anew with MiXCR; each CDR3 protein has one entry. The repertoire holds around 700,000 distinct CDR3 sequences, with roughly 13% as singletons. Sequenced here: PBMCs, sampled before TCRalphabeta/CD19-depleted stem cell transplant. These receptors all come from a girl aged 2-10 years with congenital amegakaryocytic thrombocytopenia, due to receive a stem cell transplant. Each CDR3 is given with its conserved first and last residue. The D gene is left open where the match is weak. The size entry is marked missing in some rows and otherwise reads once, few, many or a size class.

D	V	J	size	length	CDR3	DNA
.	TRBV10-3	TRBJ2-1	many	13	CAIQGPAYNEQFF	TGTGCCATCCAAGGACCAGCCTACAATGAGCAGTTCTTC
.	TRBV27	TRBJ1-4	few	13	CASSLSFVGKLFF	TGTGCCAGCAGTTTATCGTTTGTCGGAAAACTGTTTTTT
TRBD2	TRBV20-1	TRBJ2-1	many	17	CSARVGTSGRARNEQFF	TGCAGTGCTAGAGTGGGGACTAGCGGGAGGGCCAGAAATGAGCAGTTCTTC
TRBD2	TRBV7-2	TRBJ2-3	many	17	CASSFQGWTSVLDTQYF	TGTGCCAGCAGCTTCCAGGGATGGACTAGCGTACTAGATACGCAGTATTTT
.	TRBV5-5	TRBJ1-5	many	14	CASSLGSGNQPQHF	TGTGCCAGCAGCTTGGGCTCGGGTAATCAGCCCCAGCATTTT
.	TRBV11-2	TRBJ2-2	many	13	CASSSRVSGELFF	TGTGCCAGCAGCTCGAGGGTGTCCGGGGAGCTGTTTTTT
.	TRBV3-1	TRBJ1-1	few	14	CASSQQGEDTEAFF	TGTGCCAGCAGCCAACAGGGTGAGGACACTGAAGCTTTCTTT
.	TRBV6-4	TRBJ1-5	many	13	CASSSEKNQPQHF	TGTGCCAGCAGTTCAGAGAAGAATCAGCCCCAGCATTTT
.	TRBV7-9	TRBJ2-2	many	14	CASSLIQGTGELFF	TGTGCCAGCAGCCTGATTCAGGGGACCGGGGAGCTGTTTTTT
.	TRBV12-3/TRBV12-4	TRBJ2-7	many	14	CASRRTQGPLEQYF	TGTGCCAGCAGGCGGACCCAGGGGCCTCTCGAGCAGTACTTC
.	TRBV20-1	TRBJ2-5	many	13	CSALTQDQETQYF	TGCAGTGCTCTTACGCAGGACCAAGAGACCCAGTACTTC
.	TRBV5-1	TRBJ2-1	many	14	CASSAKGTPNEQFF	TGCGCCAGCAGCGCGAAAGGGACTCCGAATGAGCAGTTCTTC
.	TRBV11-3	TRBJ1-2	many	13	CASSLSQGDGYTF	TGTGCCAGCAGCTTATCACAGGGTGACGGCTACACCTTC
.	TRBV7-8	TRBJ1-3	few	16	CASSQLTGTSGNTIYF	TGTGCCAGCAGCCAACTAACGGGGACATCTGGAAACACCATATATTTT
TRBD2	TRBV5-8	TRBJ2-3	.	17	CASSLARLAGYADTQYF	TGTGCCAGCAGCTTGGCCCGGCTAGCGGGATATGCAGATACGCAGTATTTT
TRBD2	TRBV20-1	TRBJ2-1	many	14	CSARSAGGPSEQFF	TGCAGTGCTAGATCCGCGGGAGGGCCGAGTGAGCAGTTCTTC
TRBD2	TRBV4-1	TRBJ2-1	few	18	CASSQEPLAGDYYNEQFF	TGCGCCAGCAGCCAGGAACCTCTAGCGGGAGACTACTACAATGAGCAGTTCTTC
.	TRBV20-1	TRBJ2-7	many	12	CSATGVTYEQYF	TGCAGTGCTACCGGGGTTACCTACGAGCAGTACTTC
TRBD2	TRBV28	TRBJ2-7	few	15	CASISGLAGTIGQYF	TGTGCCAGCATCTCAGGTCTAGCGGGAACTATCGGGCAGTACTTC
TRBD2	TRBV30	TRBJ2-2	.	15	CAWSVLAGGPGELFF	TGTGCCTGGAGTGTACTAGCGGGAGGGCCCGGGGAGCTGTTTTTT
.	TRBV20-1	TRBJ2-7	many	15	CSAVPGTHSTYEQYF	TGCAGTGCAGTTCCCGGGACGCACTCAACCTACGAGCAGTACTTC
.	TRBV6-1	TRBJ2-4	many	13	CASSESRGDIQYF	TGTGCCAGCAGTGAATCGAGGGGAGACATTCAGTACTTC
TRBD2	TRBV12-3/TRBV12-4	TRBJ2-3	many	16	CASSQTYSGNTDTQYF	TGTGCCAGCAGTCAAACCTATAGCGGGAACACAGATACGCAGTATTTT
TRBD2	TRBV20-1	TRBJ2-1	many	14	CSARWGTSGNEQFF	TGCAGTGCTAGGTGGGGGACTAGCGGTAATGAGCAGTTCTTC
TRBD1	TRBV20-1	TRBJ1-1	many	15	CSARDLGQGATEAFF	TGCAGTGCTAGAGATCTAGGGCAGGGGGCCACTGAAGCTTTCTTT
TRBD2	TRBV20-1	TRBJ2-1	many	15	CSARGLAGEYNEQFF	TGCAGTGCTAGAGGACTAGCGGGAGAGTACAATGAGCAGTTCTTC
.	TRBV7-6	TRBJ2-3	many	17	CASKLQRGSWGTDTQYF	TGTGCCAGCAAGCTCCAGAGGGGGTCCTGGGGCACAGATACGCAGTATTTT
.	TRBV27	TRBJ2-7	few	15	CASSLSMEQHYEQYF	TGTGCCAGCAGTTTATCGATGGAACAGCATTACGAGCAGTACTTC
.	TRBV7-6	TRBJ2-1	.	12	CASSPAAGQQFF	TGTGCCAGCAGCCCCGCGGCAGGCCAGCAGTTCTTC
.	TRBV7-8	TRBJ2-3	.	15	CASSDRRIRADTQYF	TGTGCCAGCAGCGACAGACGAATACGGGCAGATACGCAGTATTTT
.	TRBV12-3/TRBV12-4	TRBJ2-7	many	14	CASSFLRRMSEQYF	TGTGCCAGCAGTTTTCTCAGACGCATGAGCGAGCAGTACTTC
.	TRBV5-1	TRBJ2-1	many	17	CASSLRGTPQSCNEQFF	TGCGCCAGCAGCCTCCGAGGGACTCCCCAGTCCTGCAATGAGCAGTTCTTC
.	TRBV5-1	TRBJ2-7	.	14	CASSRDFQSYEQYF	TGCGCCAGCAGTCGAGACTTTCAGTCCTACGAGCAGTACTTC
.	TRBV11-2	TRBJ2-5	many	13	CASSSGKSETQYF	TGTGCCAGCAGCTCAGGAAAATCGGAGACCCAGTACTTC
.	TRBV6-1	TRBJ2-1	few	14	CASNRDTAFNEQFF	TGTGCCAGCAACAGGGACACCGCTTTCAATGAGCAGTTCTTC
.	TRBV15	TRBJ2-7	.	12	CATSRVRGQQYF	TGTGCCACCAGCAGAGTTAGGGGCCAGCAGTACTTC
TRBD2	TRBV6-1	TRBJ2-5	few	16	CASSGPGLALQETQYF	TGTGCCAGCAGTGGACCGGGACTAGCTCTCCAAGAGACCCAGTACTTC
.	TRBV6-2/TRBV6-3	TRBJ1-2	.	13	CASRPGTSSSYTF	TGTGCCAGCAGGCCCGGGACATCGTCGAGCTACACCTTC
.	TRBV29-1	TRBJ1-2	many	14	CSVEPRGANYGYTF	TGCAGCGTTGAACCTCGGGGAGCGAACTATGGCTACACCTTC
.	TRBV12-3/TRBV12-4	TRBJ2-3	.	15	CASSPKTGFTDTQYF	TGTGCCAGCAGCCCCAAGACCGGATTCACAGATACGCAGTATTTT
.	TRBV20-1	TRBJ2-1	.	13	CSASLAFSNEQFF	TGCAGTGCTAGCCTAGCGTTTAGCAATGAGCAGTTCTTC
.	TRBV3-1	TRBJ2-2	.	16	CASSSRSGLNTGELFF	TGTGCCAGCAGCTCCAGGTCCGGACTTAACACCGGGGAGCTGTTTTTT
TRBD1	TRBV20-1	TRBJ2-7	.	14	CSASQGVSDYEQYF	TGCAGTGCTTCCCAGGGGGTATCTGATTACGAGCAGTACTTC
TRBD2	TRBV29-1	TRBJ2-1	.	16	CSVERWEAGADNEQFF	TGCAGCGTTGAAAGATGGGAAGCGGGAGCCGACAATGAGCAGTTCTTC
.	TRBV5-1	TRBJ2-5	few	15	CASSNIIRDGETQYF	TGCGCCAGCAGCAATATAATTCGGGACGGTGAGACCCAGTACTTC
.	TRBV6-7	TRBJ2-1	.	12	CASRKKTHEQFF	TGTGCCAGCAGAAAGAAAACCCATGAGCAGTTCTTC
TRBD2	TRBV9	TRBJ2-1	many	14	CASSVAGGGNEQFF	TGTGCCAGCAGCGTGGCGGGAGGGGGAAATGAGCAGTTCTTC
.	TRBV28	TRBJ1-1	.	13	CASSLSHLTEAFF	TGTGCCAGCAGTTTATCCCATTTGACTGAAGCTTTCTTT
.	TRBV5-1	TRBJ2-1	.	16	CASSLGLALPCNEQFF	TGCGCCAGCAGCTTGGGTCTTGCCCTCCCCTGCAATGAGCAGTTCTTC
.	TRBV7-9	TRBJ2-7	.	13	CASSSPGINEQYF	TGTGCCAGCAGCTCACCGGGGATCAACGAGCAGTACTTC
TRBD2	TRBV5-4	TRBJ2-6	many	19	CASSFKLAGEVSGANVLTF	TGTGCCAGCAGCTTTAAACTAGCGGGAGAGGTCTCTGGGGCCAACGTCCTGACTTTC
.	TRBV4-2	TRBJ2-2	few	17	CASSQRGHNKATGELFF	TGTGCCAGCAGCCAACGGGGACACAACAAGGCCACCGGGGAGCTGTTTTTT
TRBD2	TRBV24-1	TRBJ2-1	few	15	CATSDSRTRSNEQFF	TGTGCCACCAGTGATTCAAGGACTAGGAGCAATGAGCAGTTCTTC